This T cell receptor beta chain was profiled in a study of beta chain features in type 1 diabetes. Study-wide results and caveats: Shortening that was moderate but significant affected the TCRB CDR3s of Type 1 diabetes patients in all four CD4+ subsets. PCR might favor shorter templates, but any such skew would affect patients and controls equally. Patients showed naive, central memory and Treg TCRB repertoires that appeared more similar than those of healthy donors.

Via the markers CD45RO/CCR7/CD25/CD127/CD95/CD27, stem cell-like memory, regulatory, central memory and naive CD4+ cells were sorted. The table lists this clone with a few counts. Its specificity is not known. The CDR3 loop spans 13 amino acids. V lost 6 bases and J 1 base, leaving 12 bases between the germline ends. The germline V gene has CDR1 SQVTM and CDR2 ANQGSEA. What was sequenced were expressed TCRB transcripts, since all of the isolated RNA had been reverse transcribed. The repertoire was sequenced with immunoSEQ multiplex PCR; TCRdb's copy has only in-frame clones and lacks some. Of about 260,000 clones in the sample, 20% were seen once.

The specimen sequenced was naive CD4+ T cells from blood. The rearrangement joins TRBV29-1 to TRBJ1-1, with D unresolved. The TCR was taken from a woman between 35 and 50 years old with type 1 diabetes. CDR3 residues: CSVRLTPNTEAFF. CDR3 nucleotide sequence: TGCAGCGTGAGACTTACTCCGAACACTGAAGCTTTCTTT.